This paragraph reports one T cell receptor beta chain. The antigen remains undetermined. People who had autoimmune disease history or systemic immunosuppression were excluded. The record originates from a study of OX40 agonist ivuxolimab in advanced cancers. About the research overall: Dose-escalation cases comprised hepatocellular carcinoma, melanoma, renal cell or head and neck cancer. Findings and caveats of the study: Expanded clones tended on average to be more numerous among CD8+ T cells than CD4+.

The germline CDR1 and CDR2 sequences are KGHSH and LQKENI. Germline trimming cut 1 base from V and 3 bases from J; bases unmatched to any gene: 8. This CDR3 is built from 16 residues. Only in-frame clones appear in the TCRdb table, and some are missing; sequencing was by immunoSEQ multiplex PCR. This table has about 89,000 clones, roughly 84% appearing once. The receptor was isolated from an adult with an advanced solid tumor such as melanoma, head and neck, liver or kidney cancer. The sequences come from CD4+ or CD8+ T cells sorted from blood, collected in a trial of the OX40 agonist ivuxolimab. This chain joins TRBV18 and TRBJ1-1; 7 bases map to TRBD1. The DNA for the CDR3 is TGTGCCAGCTCACCACTTCCCGGGACAGAAGACACTGAAGCTTTCTTT. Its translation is CASSPLPGTEDTEAFF.